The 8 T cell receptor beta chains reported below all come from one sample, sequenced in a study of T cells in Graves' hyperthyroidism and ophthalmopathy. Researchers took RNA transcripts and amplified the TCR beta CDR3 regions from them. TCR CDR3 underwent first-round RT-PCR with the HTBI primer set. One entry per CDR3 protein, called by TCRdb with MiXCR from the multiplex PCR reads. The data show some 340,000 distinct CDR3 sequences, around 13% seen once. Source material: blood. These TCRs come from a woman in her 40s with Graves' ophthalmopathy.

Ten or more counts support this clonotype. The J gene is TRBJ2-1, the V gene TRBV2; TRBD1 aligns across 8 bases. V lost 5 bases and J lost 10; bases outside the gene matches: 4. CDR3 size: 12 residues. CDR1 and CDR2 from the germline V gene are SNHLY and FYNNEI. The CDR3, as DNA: TGTGCCAGCAGTACGACAGGGGTCGAGCAGTTCTTC. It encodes CASSTTGVEQFF.

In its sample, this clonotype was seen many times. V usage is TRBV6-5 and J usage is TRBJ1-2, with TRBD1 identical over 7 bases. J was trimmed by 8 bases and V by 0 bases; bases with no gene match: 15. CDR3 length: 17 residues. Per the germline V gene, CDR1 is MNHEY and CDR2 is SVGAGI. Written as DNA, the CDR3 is TGTGCCAGCAGTTACTCGACCGGACAGGAATGGAGGAGCGGCTACACCTTC. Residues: CASSYSTGQEWRSGYTF.

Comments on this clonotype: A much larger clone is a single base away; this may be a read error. The CDR3 spells CASSSTGGIIEAFF. DNA for the CDR3: TGTGCCAGCAGCTCAACAGGGGGAATCATTGAAGCTTTCTTT. This rearrangement joins TRBV11-2 to TRBJ1-1; 8 bases align to TRBD1. Germline values: CDR1 SGHAT, CDR2 FQNNGV. The ends lost 4 bases at V and 7 bases at J; junction bases unmatched: 8. The CDR3 runs 14 residues.

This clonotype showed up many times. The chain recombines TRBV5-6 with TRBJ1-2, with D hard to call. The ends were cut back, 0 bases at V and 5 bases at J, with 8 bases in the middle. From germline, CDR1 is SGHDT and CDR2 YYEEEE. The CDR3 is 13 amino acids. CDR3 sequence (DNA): TGTGCCAGCAGCTTGGGGGCGGAGTATGGCTACACCTTC. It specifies CASSLGAEYGYTF.

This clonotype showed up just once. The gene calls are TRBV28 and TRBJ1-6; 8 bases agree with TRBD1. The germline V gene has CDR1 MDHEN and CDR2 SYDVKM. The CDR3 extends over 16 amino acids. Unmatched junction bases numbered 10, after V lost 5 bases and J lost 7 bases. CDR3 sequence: CASSTPRQGRNSPLHF. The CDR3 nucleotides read TGTGCCAGCAGTACCCCCCGACAGGGGAGGAATTCACCCCTCCACTTT.

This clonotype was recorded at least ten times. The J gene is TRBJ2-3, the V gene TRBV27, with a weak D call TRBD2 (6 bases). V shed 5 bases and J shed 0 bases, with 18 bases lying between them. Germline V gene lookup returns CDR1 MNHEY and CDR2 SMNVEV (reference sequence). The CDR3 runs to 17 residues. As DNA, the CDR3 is TGTGCCAGCAGTGAGGTAGGAGGGAGAGCTAGCACAGATACGCAGTATTTT. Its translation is CASSEVGGRASTDTQYF.

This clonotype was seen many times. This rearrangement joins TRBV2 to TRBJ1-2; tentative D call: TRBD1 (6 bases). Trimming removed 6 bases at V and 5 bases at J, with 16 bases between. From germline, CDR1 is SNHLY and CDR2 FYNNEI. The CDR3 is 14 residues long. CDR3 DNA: TGTGCCAGCAGCCGGGACGAAGGGGGGTATGGCTACACCTTC. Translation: CASSRDEGGYGYTF. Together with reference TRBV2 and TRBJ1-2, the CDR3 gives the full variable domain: EPEVTQTPSHQVTQMGQEVILRCVPISNHLYFYWYRQILGQKVEFLVSFYNNEISEKSEIFDDQFSVERPDGSNFTLKIRSTKLEDSAMYFCASSRDEGGYGYTFGSGTRLTVV.

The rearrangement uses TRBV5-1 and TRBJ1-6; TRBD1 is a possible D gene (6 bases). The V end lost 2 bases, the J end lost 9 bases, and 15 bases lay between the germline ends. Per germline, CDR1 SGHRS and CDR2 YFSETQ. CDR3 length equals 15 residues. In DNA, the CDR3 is TGCGCCAGCAGCTTAGGGACAAAGACGGCTTCACCCCTCCACTTT. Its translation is CASSLGTKTASPLHF.